The 4 T cell receptor beta chains below come from one sample, sequenced in a study of cytomegalovirus exposure and HLA in healthy donors (dated by TCRdb to 2017 to 2019). The library was prepared using the immunoSEQ multiplex PCR assay. The multiplex PCR relied on a mix of 60 forward primers for TCR Vbeta segments and 13 reverse primers for TCR Jbeta segments. TCRdb stores this immuneACCESS table with in-frame sequences only. Part of the clones is absent; in the studies checked, under half of the shortfall reflects unresolved V genes, and no reason is known for the rest. The sample table lists a few hundred thousand clones, 70% to 90% of them with a count of one. The ten largest clonotypes hold about 3% of the sample. The specimen sequenced was PBMCs. All receptors derive from a man in his thirties or forties in good health and CMV-seronegative.

The chain has TRBV7-2 and TRBJ2-7; 11 bases align to TRBD2. CDR1 is SGHTA and CDR2 is FQGNSA in the germline V gene. The CDR3 is 17 residues long. J gave up 3 bases and V 5 bases, and 12 bases lay outside the gene matches. The CDR3 is CASSPRVAGGQHYEQYF. The CDR3 region has the DNA TGTGCCAGCAGCCCCAGGGTAGCGGGGGGGCAGCACTACGAGCAGTACTTC.

The V and J genes are TRBV6-5 and TRBJ2-1; TRBD2 is a possible D gene (7 bases). The CDR3 loop spans 11 amino acids. Trimming cost V 8 bases and J 9 bases, with 11 bases left between them. Germline CDR1 reads MNHEY; CDR2 reads SVGAGI. The CDR3 reads CASGGGREQFF. The CDR3 coding sequence is TGTGCCAGCGGGGGGGGGCGTGAGCAGTTCTTC.

V gene TRBV10-3 combines with J gene TRBJ2-3, with 7 bases that match TRBD1. This CDR3 contains 17 residues. V was clipped by 3 bases and J by 2 bases; unmatched bases: 11. Germline CDR1 ENHRY, CDR2 SYGVKD. The CDR3 protein is CAISDARDRGATDTQYF. In nucleotides, the CDR3 is TGTGCCATCAGTGACGCCCGGGACAGAGGAGCCACAGATACGCAGTATTTT.

The chain uses TRBV4-1 and TRBJ2-3, with 9 bases fitting TRBD1. Germline loops: CDR1 MGHRA, CDR2 YSYEKL. V lost 5 bases to trimming and J lost 1 base; unmatched junction nucleotides: 4. This CDR3 is built from 15 residues. The CDR3 protein is CASSNGDRGTDTQYF. The CDR3 DNA follows: TGCGCCAGCAGCAATGGGGACAGGGGCACAGATACGCAGTATTTT.